These T cell receptor beta chains were read from a single sample in a study of identical twins. TCRdb passed the 5' RACE reads through MiXCR, listing each CDR3 protein once. The data show 140,000 to 150,000 distinct CDR3 sequences, with approximately 3.5% seen just once and approximately 7.6% held by the top ten. Sequencing used memory T cells sorted from blood. The receptor source for this set is a man between 18 and 35 years old in good health. Both conserved end residues are part of each CDR3. Each record gives: clone size, V gene, J gene, D gene, CDR3 DNA, CDR3 protein. A D gene is named only where the DNA matches it firmly. Clone sizes are given selectively: once, few, many, or a class where the clone is expanded.

>many|TRBV2|TRBJ2-5|-
TGTGCCAGCAGTGAAATAGAGACCCAGTACTTC
CASSEIETQYF
>many|TRBV12-3/TRBV12-4|TRBJ2-1|-
TGTGCCAGCAGTTTCATGGTTTCCTACAATGAGCAGTTCTTC
CASSFMVSYNEQFF
>many|TRBV7-7|TRBJ2-3|-
TGTGCCAGCAGCTTAGAGGCGGGGGATACGCAGTATTTT
CASSLEAGDTQYF
>many|TRBV7-2|TRBJ2-5|-
TGTGCCAGCAGCGCCAGGGCCTTGGGAGCAGAGACCCAGTACTTC
CASSARALGAETQYF
>few|TRBV28|TRBJ2-7|TRBD1
TGTGCCAGCAGTCCATCGGGACTGGGGGACAGGTTTTCCGAGCAGTACTTC
CASSPSGLGDRFSEQYF
>-|TRBV20-1|TRBJ1-5|TRBD1
TGCAGTGCTAGTGGGACAGGGTTTGGCAATCAGCCCCAGCATTTT
CSASGTGFGNQPQHF
>-|TRBV28|TRBJ2-1|TRBD2
TGTGCCAGCAGTTCGAGACTAGCGGGAGCAAATGAGCAGTTCTTC
CASSSRLAGANEQFF
>many|TRBV6-2/TRBV6-3|TRBJ2-3|TRBD2
TGTGCCAGCAGTTACTCCGGGACTAGCGGGCCAGATACGCAGTATTTT
CASSYSGTSGPDTQYF
>-|TRBV28|TRBJ1-5|TRBD1
TGTGCCAGCAGTCAGACAGGGGAAGCTCAGCCCCAGCATTTT
CASSQTGEAQPQHF
>few|TRBV28|TRBJ1-4|-
TGTGCCAGCAGTTTATCCGCGATCGAGAACGAAAAACTGTTTTTT
CASSLSAIENEKLFF
>many|TRBV3-1|TRBJ2-2|-
TGTGCCAGCTACGGAAATAGCGCTGGGGAGCTGTTTTTT
CASYGNSAGELFF
>many|TRBV11-1|TRBJ2-1|-
TGTGCCAGCAGCTTCCCCCTATCTACAAACAATGAGCAGTTCTTC
CASSFPLSTNNEQFF
>many|TRBV5-6|TRBJ2-5|TRBD2
TGTGCCAGCAGCTTTAAACTAGCGGGAGGAGTAGAGACCCAGTACTTC
CASSFKLAGGVETQYF
>many|TRBV2|TRBJ2-6|-
TGTGCCAGCAGCCCAACTCGGACGGTTTACAGCTCTGGGGCCAACGTCCTGACTTTC
CASSPTRTVYSSGANVLTF
>many|TRBV12-3/TRBV12-4|TRBJ2-7|TRBD1
TGTGCCAGCAGTTTGGGGACAGTTACCTACGAGCAGTACTTC
CASSLGTVTYEQYF
>many|TRBV5-6|TRBJ1-1|-
TGTGCCAGCAGCCTCGACCGACAGGATGAAGCTTTCTTT
CASSLDRQDEAFF
>many|TRBV20-1|TRBJ2-3|TRBD2
TGCAGTGCTAGCGGGGGAAGCGGGAGAGGCACAGATACGCAGTATTTT
CSASGGSGRGTDTQYF
>many|TRBV24-1|TRBJ2-1|TRBD1
TGTGCCACCAGTGATCCCGATCCAGGGGGCTCCTACAATGAGCAGTTCTTC
CATSDPDPGGSYNEQFF
>many|TRBV2|TRBJ1-3|-
TGTGCCAGCAGTGACCCGCCGACAGGCCCCTCTGGAAACACCATATATTTT
CASSDPPTGPSGNTIYF
>many|TRBV3-1|TRBJ1-1|-
TGTGCCAGCAGCCAGGACCCATCTGACACTGAAGCTTTCTTT
CASSQDPSDTEAFF
>many|TRBV29-1|TRBJ2-3|-
TGCAGCGTTGACGAGGGTAGCACAGATACGCAGTATTTT
CSVDEGSTDTQYF
>-|TRBV10-3|TRBJ2-7|TRBD2
TGTGCCATCAGCGCTAGCGGGAGTTACGAGCAGTACTTC
CAISASGSYEQYF
>many|TRBV28|TRBJ2-7|-
TGTGCCAGCAGGACCCTGCCCTACGAGCAGTACTTC
CASRTLPYEQYF
>many|TRBV2|TRBJ1-6|TRBD1
TGTGCCAGCAGTGACAGGGGGAATTCACCCCTCCACTTT
CASSDRGNSPLHF
>many|TRBV28|TRBJ2-3|TRBD2
TGTGCCAGCAGTACAATCTCGGGACTAGCGGGAGGGGCTACGCAGTATTTT
CASSTISGLAGGATQYF
>few|TRBV6-1|TRBJ2-2|-
TGTGCCAGCAGACCACAGGGGCGGGAGGAGGTCACCGGGGAGCTGTTTTTT
CASRPQGREEVTGELFF
>many|TRBV20-1|TRBJ2-2|TRBD2
TGCAGTGCCCCACATAGCGGGAGAAGGACCGGGGAGCTGTTTTTT
CSAPHSGRRTGELFF
>few|TRBV11-3|TRBJ2-1|-
TGTGCCAGCAGCTTAGGAGCGGGCCGAGGTGAGCAGTTCTTC
CASSLGAGRGEQFF
>many|TRBV6-5|TRBJ2-2|TRBD2
TGTGCCAGCAGTTACGGGGGACTAGCGGGCAACACCGGGGAGCTGTTTTTT
CASSYGGLAGNTGELFF
>few|TRBV30|TRBJ1-3|TRBD1
TGTGCCTGGAGTTTACGACAGGGCATTACTGGAAACACCATATATTTT
CAWSLRQGITGNTIYF
>many|TRBV12-3/TRBV12-4|TRBJ2-3|-
TGTGCCAGCAGTTTCAGGGGCGGAGCCCGCACAGATACGCAGTATTTT
CASSFRGGARTDTQYF
>many|TRBV20-1|TRBJ2-7|-
TGCAGTGCTCTGGGACAGCGGGACTACGAGCAGTACTTC
CSALGQRDYEQYF
>-|TRBV5-1|TRBJ1-5|-
TGCGCCAGCAGCTTGGGTGTTGCAGGGGCAGCCCCTCAGCCCCAGCATTTT
CASSLGVAGAAPQPQHF
>many|TRBV28|TRBJ2-1|-
TGTGCCAGCAGTAGGGTGGGAGCGAAGTATGAGCAGTTCTTC
CASSRVGAKYEQFF
>many|TRBV30|TRBJ2-1|TRBD2
TGTGCCACTTCAAGGGAGGGTGGGTACAATGAGCAGTTCTTC
CATSREGGYNEQFF
>many|TRBV7-2|TRBJ1-2|-
TGTGCCAGCAGCTTAGGGACCGCTGCTAACTATGGCTACACCTTC
CASSLGTAANYGYTF
>many|TRBV4-1|TRBJ2-5|-
TGCGCCAGCAGCCAAGATAGAGTTGGGCTGGAGACCCAGTACTTC
CASSQDRVGLETQYF
>many|TRBV20-1|TRBJ1-2|-
TGCAGTGCAGCGGACAGTGCTAACTATGGCTACACCTTC
CSAADSANYGYTF
>many|TRBV29-1|TRBJ2-3|TRBD2
TGCAGCGTTGAGGGACAGTTAGCGGGAGTAGGAGGTTTT
CSVEGQLAGVGGF
>many|TRBV25-1|TRBJ2-1|TRBD2
TGTGCCAGCAGTGATTCAGGACTAGCGGGATCGATTGTGAATGAGCAGTTCTTC
CASSDSGLAGSIVNEQFF
>many|TRBV24-1|TRBJ2-2|-
TGTGCCACCAGTGCCAACAGGGACACCGGGGAGCTGTTTTTT
CATSANRDTGELFF
>many|TRBV5-1|TRBJ2-1|-
TGCGCCAGCTATACGGACTACAATGAGCAGTTCTTC
CASYTDYNEQFF
>many|TRBV12-3/TRBV12-4|TRBJ1-4|-
TGTGCCAGCAGTGTCAGTGAAAAACTGTTTTTT
CASSVSEKLFF
>many|TRBV20-1|TRBJ2-5|-
TGCAGTGCTAGTCAGGGATCGAGGGAGACCCAGTACTTC
CSASQGSRETQYF
>many|TRBV11-2|TRBJ2-5|TRBD2
TGTGCCAGCAGCATTAGATTGGGGGTAGCGGGAGGGCCCAGAGAGACCCAGTACTTC
CASSIRLGVAGGPRETQYF
>many|TRBV6-1|TRBJ2-7|TRBD1
TGTGCCAGCACGGGACAGGGAGGAGTCGAGCAGTACTTC
CASTGQGGVEQYF
>many|TRBV20-1|TRBJ1-2|-
TGCAGTGCCAAAAGCGGGCGTGGGGAGGTGAATGGCTACACCTTC
CSAKSGRGEVNGYTF
>-|TRBV12-3/TRBV12-4|TRBJ2-2|TRBD2
TGTGCCAGCAGTTTTGGTAGCGGGAGCTTCGGCCGGGACACCGGGGAGCTGTTTTTT
CASSFGSGSFGRDTGELFF
>many|TRBV7-3|TRBJ2-7|-
TGTGCCAGCAGCCCCGGGGACGGGAATCAGGAGCAGTACTTC
CASSPGDGNQEQYF
>many|TRBV5-6|TRBJ2-1|TRBD1
TGTGCCAGCAGCTTCGGGACAGGGGGCCTCAATGAGCAGTTCTTC
CASSFGTGGLNEQFF
>many|TRBV27|TRBJ2-3|-
TGTGCCAGCAGGTACCGGGCCTCCGGGACAGATACGCAGTATTTT
CASRYRASGTDTQYF
>many|TRBV12-3/TRBV12-4|TRBJ2-1|-
TGTGCCAGCAGTTTACGGGGCAGGGGTACCCTTCACAATGAGCAGTTCTTC
CASSLRGRGTLHNEQFF
>many|TRBV20-1|TRBJ1-5|-
TGCAGTGCGGGGGCGGCAGGCATCAATCAGCCCCAGCATTTT
CSAGAAGINQPQHF
>-|TRBV9|TRBJ2-3|TRBD2
TGTGCCAGCAGCGCCTCCCTAGCGGGGGTCCCAGATACGCAGTATTTT
CASSASLAGVPDTQYF
>many|TRBV6-5|TRBJ2-2|TRBD2
TGTGCCAGCAGTTATTTCGGGGGGAAGGGGGAGCTGTTTTTT
CASSYFGGKGELFF
>many|TRBV29-1|TRBJ2-2|TRBD1
TGCAGCGTAATCACAGGGGGCACCGGGGAGCTGTTTTTT
CSVITGGTGELFF
>many|TRBV3-1|TRBJ2-1|TRBD2
TGTGCCAGCCAAGACAGACTAGCGGGAGGATCCCGTTACAATGAGCAGTTCTTC
CASQDRLAGGSRYNEQFF
>many|TRBV11-2|TRBJ1-3|-
TGTGCCAGCAGCTTAATAGGGAGTGTAAACACCATATATTTT
CASSLIGSVNTIYF
>few|TRBV5-6|TRBJ2-1|-
TGTGCCAGCAGCGGCCCGGTTAGTGCCTACAATGAGCAGTTCTTC
CASSGPVSAYNEQFF
>many|TRBV11-3|TRBJ2-5|-
TGTGCCAGCAGCCCAAAGTACTTC
CASSPKYF